A single sample is the source of the 25 T cell receptor beta chains below, sequenced in a study of TIL therapy for anti-PD-1-resistant metastatic lung cancer. Sequencing used immunoSEQ v3. TCRdb keeps only in-frame clones here, not all; method: immunoSEQ multiplex PCR. This sample carries some 43,000 clones, around 80% of them seen once, and the ten largest clones take about 15%. As for time point: pre-treatment sample, taken before nivolumab and TIL therapy. Sequencing used blood, obtained at baseline. The receptors originated from a man between 65 and 85 years old with non-small cell lung cancer.

The rearrangement links TRBV7-3 to TRBJ2-2; unclear D gene. This CDR3 comprises 13 residues. V lost 8 bases, J lost 4 bases, and 11 bases lay in between. CDR1 is SGHTA and CDR2 is FQGTGA in the germline V gene. CDR3 coding DNA: TGTGCCAGCGGGTTTACGGGCACCGGGGAGCTGTTTTTT. This sequence encodes CASGFTGTGELFF.

This rearrangement joins TRBV19 to TRBJ1-4, with a possible D match to TRBD1 (5 bases). CDR3 length equals 15 residues. The V end was cut by 5 bases, the J end by 2 bases, with 12 bases between. Germline V CDR1 and CDR2: LNHDA, SQIVND (reference sequence). The CDR3, as DNA: TGTGCCAGTAGTGTTCCAGGGCCGACTAATGAAAAACTGTTTTTT. Its translation: CASSVPGPTNEKLFF.

The J gene is TRBJ2-1, the V gene TRBV6-5; D is undetermined. The ends were cut back, 0 bases at V and 7 bases at J, with 16 bases in the middle. From germline, CDR1 is MNHEY and CDR2 SVGAGI. CDR3 size: 16 residues. The DNA for the CDR3 is TGTGCCAGCAGTTACTCGCGTACCCTAAGGGCAAATGAGCAGTTCTTC. This translates into CASSYSRTLRANEQFF.

The chain links TRBV27 to TRBJ2-2, with TRBD2 matching over 8 bases. Trimming cost V 5 bases and J 1 base; bases outside gene matches: 3. The CDR3 spans 15 residues. Germline V gives CDR1 MNHEY, CDR2 SMNVEV (reference sequence). As DNA, the CDR3 is TGTGCCAGCAGTCCCCTAGCGGGGAACACCGGGGAGCTGTTTTTT. This translates into CASSPLAGNTGELFF.

The V and J genes are TRBV7-9 and TRBJ1-1, with TRBD1 matching over 8 bases. With V trimmed by 1 base and J by 1 base, 8 bases remained unmatched. The CDR3 sequence is 17 residues long. Germline V CDR1 and CDR2: SEHNR, FQNEAQ (reference sequence). This CDR3 is CASSLVRVDRGNTEAFF. The CDR3 region has the DNA TGTGCCAGCAGCTTAGTCCGGGTAGACAGGGGGAACACTGAAGCTTTCTTT. Drawing the rest from reference TRBV7-9 and TRBJ1-1, the complete variable domain is DTGVSQNPRHKITKRGQNVTFRCDPISEHNRLYWYRQTLGQGPEFLTYFQNEAQLEKSRLLSDRFSAERPKGSFSTLEIQRTEQGDSAMYLCASSLVRVDRGNTEAFFGQGTRLTVV.

The chain links TRBV4-2 to TRBJ2-1, with 13 bases aligning to TRBD2. The CDR3 consists of 17 residues. After removal of 0 bases from V and 9 bases from J, the junction contained 8 bases not matched to a gene. Germline V gives CDR1 LGHNA, CDR2 YNFKEQ. The CDR3 spells CASSQESTSGRLLEQFF. The CDR3 nucleotides read TGTGCCAGCAGCCAAGAATCGACTAGCGGGAGGTTGCTTGAGCAGTTCTTC.

This clone was counted only a few times. This sequence joins TRBV2 and TRBJ2-1, with 12 nucleotides matching TRBD2. Germline V gene sequence: CDR1 SNHLY, CDR2 FYNNEI. The CDR3 length is 16 residues. V was clipped by 4 bases and J by 6 bases; unmatched bases: 7. The CDR3 sequence: CASSVNPGLAGNEQFF. CDR3 nucleotide sequence: TGTGCCAGCAGTGTAAACCCGGGACTAGCGGGCAATGAGCAGTTCTTC.

The chain uses TRBV4-2 and TRBJ2-2, with 11 bases identical to TRBD2. The V and J ends lost 6 bases and 5 bases, in that order; junction bases with no gene match: 8. Germline V gene sequence: CDR1 LGHNA, CDR2 YNFKEQ. The CDR3 contains 16 residues. DNA for the CDR3: TGTGCCAGCAGTCAACTAGCGGGAGACATGACCGGGGAGCTGTTTTTT. Its protein is CASSQLAGDMTGELFF.

The chain carries TRBV5-8 and TRBJ2-1; D uncertain. Trimming removed 7 bases at V and 4 bases at J, with 9 bases between. CDR1 SGHTS and CDR2 YDEGEE come from the germline V gene. CDR3 length: 12 amino acids. The CDR3 loop reads CASGRLYNEQFF. CDR3 in DNA: TGTGCCAGCGGGCGACTGTACAATGAGCAGTTCTTC. Using reference TRBV5-8 and TRBJ2-1 for the parts outside the CDR3, the full variable domain is EAGVTQSPTHLIKTRGQQATLRCSPISGHTSVYWYQQALGLGLQFLLWYDEGEERNRGNFPPRFSGRQFPNYSSELNVNALELEDSALYLCASGRLYNEQFFGPGTRLTVL.

The chain carries TRBV4-1 and TRBJ2-2; D might be TRBD2 (6 bases). From germline, CDR1 is MGHRA and CDR2 YSYEKL. Deletions cut 5 bases from V and 1 base from J, with 8 bases between. The length of the CDR3 is 14 residues. In DNA, the CDR3 is TGCGCCAGCAGCTCCGGGGGGAACACCGGGGAGCTGTTTTTT. The encoded protein is CASSSGGNTGELFF.

This clone has just a few counts. V is TRBV30 and J is TRBJ2-1; D is unresolved. Germline CDR1 and CDR2: GTSNPN and SVGIG (reference sequence). Deletions cut 0 bases from V and 9 bases from J, with 15 bases between. CDR3 size: 14 residues. This CDR3 reads CAWSVRSSQREQFF. The CDR3 nucleotides read TGTGCCTGGAGTGTACGGTCTAGTCAACGTGAGCAGTTCTTC.

This clone came up a few times. As DNA, the CDR3 is TGTGCCAGCAGCCCCCAAGGCTACGGGGACGAGCAGTACTTC. Its translation: CASSPQGYGDEQYF. This sequence joins TRBV7-2 and TRBJ2-7, with TRBD2 as a possible D gene (5 bases). CDR1 and CDR2 from the germline V gene are SGHTA and FQGNSA. Between the trimmed V and J ends, which lost 5 bases and 5 bases, there was a span of 16 bases. The CDR3 runs to 14 residues.

V gene TRBV19 combines with J gene TRBJ2-3; no firm D call. Looked up from germline, CDR1 is LNHDA and CDR2 is SQIVND (reference sequence). This CDR3 comprises 12 residues. V was clipped by 8 bases and J by 1 base, with 7 bases between them. The CDR3 here is CASQVGTDTQYF. CDR3 nucleotides: TGTGCCAGTCAGGTCGGCACAGATACGCAGTATTTT.

The V and J genes are TRBV28 and TRBJ1-2; possible D gene TRBD1, 6 bases. The ends were cut back, 3 bases at V and 2 bases at J, with 16 bases in the middle. This CDR3 contains 16 residues. CDR1 is MDHEN and CDR2 is SYDVKM in the germline V gene. CDR3: CASSLTGARINYGYTF. The CDR3 nucleotides are TGTGCCAGCAGTTTGACAGGCGCTAGGATAAACTATGGCTACACCTTC.

The chain employs TRBV15 and TRBJ1-1; D is undetermined. Between the trimmed V and J ends, which lost 1 base and 2 bases, there was a span of 5 bases. Germline CDR1 is LNHNV and CDR2 is YYDKDF (reference sequence). This CDR3 spans 13 amino acids. Here the CDR3 reads CATSRVGNTEAFF. The CDR3 DNA sequence: TGTGCCACCAGCAGAGTTGGAAACACTGAAGCTTTCTTT.

The chain links TRBV6-6 to TRBJ2-1; D gene uncertain. The CDR3 has 14 residues. V was cut by 0 bases and J by 9 bases, with 12 bases left in between. In germline, CDR1 is MNHNY, CDR2 SVGAGI (reference sequence). This CDR3 is CASSYSELSFEQFF. As DNA, the CDR3 is TGTGCCAGCAGTTACTCGGAGCTGTCCTTTGAGCAGTTCTTC.

V and J are TRBV19 and TRBJ2-3, with a weak D call TRBD1 (6 bases). Germline V lookup: CDR1 LNHDA, CDR2 SQIVND (reference sequence). V lost 4 bases, J lost 4 bases, and 15 bases lay in between. This CDR3 is built from 15 residues. The CDR3 DNA sequence: TGTGCCAGTAGTAAAGGGGACAATTTAGCAGATACGCAGTATTTT. This sequence encodes CASSKGDNLADTQYF.

The chain carries TRBV7-9 and TRBJ2-1; TRBD2 aligns across 8 bases. Trimming cost V 4 bases and J 6 bases; bases outside gene matches: 11. Germline V CDR1 and CDR2: SEHNR, FQNEAQ (reference sequence). The CDR3 spans 16 residues. CDR3 sequence: CASSYLDTGGPNEQFF. The CDR3 coding sequence is TGTGCCAGCAGCTATCTCGATACGGGAGGGCCCAATGAGCAGTTCTTC. The complete variable domain, with remaining parts taken from reference TRBV7-9 and TRBJ2-1, reads DTGVSQNPRHKITKRGQNVTFRCDPISEHNRLYWYRQTLGQGPEFLTYFQNEAQLEKSRLLSDRFSAERPKGSFSTLEIQRTEQGDSAMYLCASSYLDTGGPNEQFFGPGTRLTVL.

The chain joins TRBV29-1 to TRBJ2-7, with 8 bases matching TRBD2. CDR1 and CDR2 from the germline V gene are SQVTM and ANQGSEA. Unmatched junction bases numbered 3, after V lost 4 bases and J lost 1 base. The CDR3 runs 13 residues. The CDR3 is CSVGGLDSYEQYF. CDR3 nucleotides: TGCAGCGTTGGGGGACTAGATTCCTACGAGCAGTACTTC.

This chain connects TRBV25-1 to TRBJ1-4; D not certain. The CDR3 length is 14 residues. Germline V lookup: CDR1 MGHDK, CDR2 SYGVNS. V was trimmed by 2 bases and J by 4 bases, leaving 8 bases between them. The CDR3 DNA sequence: TGTGCCAGCAGTGAACAGAACCTTAATGAAAAACTGTTTTTT. This encodes CASSEQNLNEKLFF.

The V gene is TRBV6-4, the J gene TRBJ1-6; D remains ambiguous. Germline values: CDR1 MRHNA, CDR2 SNTAGT. Deletions cut 0 bases from V and 6 bases from J, with 9 bases between. This CDR3 has 15 residues. Written as DNA, the CDR3 is TGTGCCAGCAGTGACTCGATTGGCAGTAATTCACCCCTCCACTTT. This gives the protein CASSDSIGSNSPLHF.

The chain employs TRBV28 and TRBJ1-5; D is perhaps TRBD1 (5 bases). Germline assignment: CDR1 MDHEN and CDR2 SYDVKM. V was shortened by 7 bases and J by 1 base, with 11 bases between the two germline ends. The CDR3 spans 14 residues. The CDR3 protein is CASTGGNSNQPQHF. The DNA for the CDR3 is TGTGCCAGCACGGGGGGTAACAGCAATCAGCCCCAGCATTTT. Full variable domain (missing parts from reference TRBV28 and TRBJ1-5): DVKVTQSSRYLVKRTGEKVFLECVQDMDHENMFWYRQDPGLGLRLIYFSYDVKMKEKGDIPEGYSVSREKKERFSLILESASTNQTSMYLCASTGGNSNQPQHFGDGTRLSIL.

The chain uses TRBV29-1 and TRBJ2-2; the match to TRBD1 covers 9 bases. The CDR3 runs 14 residues. After removal of 5 bases from V and 2 bases from J, the junction contained 3 bases not matched to a gene. The germline V gene encodes CDR1 SQVTM and CDR2 ANQGSEA. The CDR3 here is CSVLGQGNTGELFF. CDR3 in DNA: TGCAGCGTTCTGGGACAGGGTAACACCGGGGAGCTGTTTTTT.

This clone was observed a single time. V gene TRBV9 combines with J gene TRBJ2-3; D remains ambiguous. The length of the CDR3 is 13 residues. Trimming stripped 1 base from V and 2 bases from J, with 5 bases between. Germline assignment: CDR1 SGDLS and CDR2 YYNGEE. The CDR3 loop reads CASSVFSTDTQYF. CDR3 coding DNA: TGTGCCAGCAGCGTATTCTCCACAGATACGCAGTATTTT.

This chain connects TRBV25-1 to TRBJ2-1; D gene unclear. The CDR3 covers 16 residues. The germline V gene has CDR1 MGHDK and CDR2 SYGVNS. The V end was cut by 0 bases, the J end by 0 bases, with 9 bases between. The CDR3 bases are TGTGCCAGCAGTGAATATCGGGCTATCTCCTACAATGAGCAGTTCTTC. Translating gives CASSEYRAISYNEQFF.